Listed here are 27 T cell receptor beta chains from one sample, sequenced in a study of brain T cells in children with intractable seizures. Profiled with immunoSEQ multiplex PCR; TCRdb holds only in-frame clones, not every one. The table includes under 45,000 clones, over 75% detected once. The sequencing here drew on peripheral blood, taken at surgery. These receptors were taken from a girl aged 2 to 9 with tuberous sclerosis and intractable seizures.

In DNA, the CDR3 is TGTGCCAGCTCACCGAGCCTGGGGAACTATGGCTACACCTTC. This sequence encodes CASSPSLGNYGYTF. The chain employs TRBV18 and TRBJ1-2; no clear D gene. The germline V gene has CDR1 KGHSH and CDR2 LQKENI. Trimming stripped 3 bases from V and 2 bases from J, with 10 bases between. There are 14 residues in the CDR3.

CDR3 DNA sequence: TGTGCCAGCAGCTTGGACAGCTCTGGAAACACCATATATTTT. Amino acid sequence: CASSLDSSGNTIYF. This rearrangement joins TRBV7-9 to TRBJ1-3; a possible D gene is TRBD1 (6 bases). The germline gives CDR1 SEHNR, CDR2 FQNEAQ (reference sequence). CDR3 length: 14 residues. Trimming removed 3 bases at V and 0 bases at J, with 6 bases between.

The gene calls are TRBV19 and TRBJ1-1, with D hard to call. The CDR3 is 13 residues long. Germline CDR1 is LNHDA and CDR2 is SQIVND (reference sequence). V lost 5 bases to trimming and J lost 7 bases, with 14 bases between them. In DNA, the CDR3 is TGTGCCAGTAGTGATCAAGGTGCCCTTGAAGCTTTCTTT. It codes for CASSDQGALEAFF.

For the CDR3, the DNA is TGTGCCTGGAGTGTATACAGCTCCTATAATTCACCCCTCCACTTT. Translation gives CAWSVYSSYNSPLHF. The chain joins TRBV30 to TRBJ1-6; no reliable D call. The CDR3 sequence is 15 residues long. Trimming took 0 bases from V and 0 from J, leaving 6 bases between them. Germline loops: CDR1 GTSNPN, CDR2 SVGIG (reference sequence).

To note about this clone: The junction and the germline gene differ at one end; a read error may be behind it. V is TRBV5-8 and J is TRBJ1-1, with D possibly TRBD1 on 5 matching bases. CDR1 is SGHTS, CDR2 YDEGEE, per germline. The length of the CDR3 is 12 residues. CDR3 amino acids: CASSLTKGRFLF. CDR3 nucleotides: TGTGCCAGCAGCTTGACTAAGGGACGGTTTCTGTTT.

The chain has TRBV28 and TRBJ1-3; D is ambiguous. CDR3 size: 17 residues. Germline CDR1 and CDR2: MDHEN and SYDVKM. The V and J ends lost 3 bases and 0 bases respectively, with 15 bases between them. Here the CDR3 reads CASSFRATHISGNTIYF. In nucleotides, the CDR3 is TGTGCCAGCAGTTTTAGGGCCACTCACATCTCTGGAAACACCATATATTTT.

This clone was observed once. The chain is built from TRBV2 and TRBJ1-5, with D perhaps matching TRBD1 (5 bases). Germline V gene lookup returns CDR1 SNHLY and CDR2 FYNNEI. V shed 5 bases and J shed 1 base, with 12 bases lying between them. This CDR3 comprises 15 residues. In nucleotides, the CDR3 is TGTGCCAGCAGTCCGACAGACAAAAGCAATCAGCCCCAGCATTTT. Protein product: CASSPTDKSNQPQHF.

The genes are TRBV19 and TRBJ1-2; D is undetermined. Looked up from germline, CDR1 is LNHDA and CDR2 is SQIVND (reference sequence). Trimming shortened V by 9 bases and J by 4 bases, and 12 bases separated the two germline ends. The CDR3 spans 12 residues. CDR3: CASDGYFYGYTF. CDR3 coding DNA: TGTGCCAGCGACGGCTACTTCTATGGCTACACCTTC.

The J gene is TRBJ2-1, the V gene TRBV24-1, with D perhaps given as TRBD1 or TRBD2 (5 bases each). The germline V and J ends were trimmed by 8 bases and 7 bases, with 17 bases remaining between them. CDR1 is KGHDR, CDR2 SFDVKD, per germline. CDR3 length: 14 amino acids. DNA of the CDR3: TGTGCCACCACCTCCGGGACCCTTGGGAATGAGCAGTTCTTC. Amino acid sequence: CATTSGTLGNEQFF.

This chain joins TRBV7-6 and TRBJ2-1; no reliable D call. The V end lost 4 bases, the J end lost 7 bases, and 11 bases lay between the germline ends. Germline V gives CDR1 SGHVS, CDR2 FNYEAQ. The CDR3 has 13 residues. The CDR3 DNA reads as TGTGCCAGCAGCTCCCGAATAGGTAATGAGCAGTTCTTC. Its translation: CASSSRIGNEQFF.

The V gene is TRBV30, the J gene TRBJ2-5; TRBD1 might be the D (5 bases). Trimming pared 0 bases from V and 4 bases from J, leaving 9 bases between. Germline CDR1 GTSNPN, CDR2 SVGIG (reference sequence). The CDR3 is 13 residues long. CDR3 loop: CAWSVQRGETQYF. CDR3 bases: TGTGCCTGGAGTGTACAAAGGGGAGAGACCCAGTACTTC.

The table lists this clone with a few counts. The chain recombines TRBV27 with TRBJ2-3, with D unclear. Germline CDR1 and CDR2: MNHEY and SMNVEV (reference sequence). The CDR3 consists of 12 residues. The V and J ends lost 10 bases and 2 bases respectively, with 10 bases between them. CDR3 DNA: TGTGCCACCTACGGGCCCACAGATACGCAGTATTTT. Translating it yields CATYGPTDTQYF.

The table lists this clone with a count of one. The chain uses TRBV21-1 and TRBJ1-5; TRBD1 reflects the table's D call only, with no check against the DNA. TRBV21-1 is a recognized pseudogene. CDR3 length: 13 amino acids. DNA for the CDR3: TGTGCCAGCAGCAAAGGGGGACAGCAGCCCCAGCATTTT. Translated: CASSKGGQQPQHF.

CDR3 in amino acids: CASSFSPVSGQETQYF. DNA of the CDR3: TGTGCCAGCAGCTTCTCCCCAGTTTCGGGGCAAGAGACCCAGTACTTC. The V gene is TRBV7-2, the J gene TRBJ2-5; perhaps TRBD2 as D (5 bases). The CDR3 totals 16 residues. Germline loops: CDR1 SGHTA, CDR2 FQGNSA. V shed 3 bases and J shed 2 bases, with 16 bases lying between them.

The chain combines TRBV12-3 or TRBV12-4 with TRBJ1-6; D ambiguous. There are 12 residues in the CDR3. Trimming cost V 3 bases and J 5 bases, with 2 bases left between them. CDR3 nucleotides: TGTGCCAGCAGTTTCGATAATTCACCCCTCCACTTT. Protein product: CASSFDNSPLHF.

The rearrangement joins TRBV7-9 to TRBJ1-4; 7 bases are shared with TRBD1. Losses at the gene ends were 2 bases for V and 10 bases for J; bases not matched to a gene: 1. The CDR3 is made up of 12 amino acids. The germline gives CDR1 SEHNR, CDR2 FQNEAQ (reference sequence). Here the CDR3 reads CASSLQGGKLFF. The CDR3 DNA is TGTGCCAGCAGCTTACAGGGGGGAAAACTGTTTTTT.

The chain couples TRBV29-1 to TRBJ1-1; a possible D gene is TRBD1 (6 bases). V lost 5 bases, J lost 2 bases, and 18 bases lay in between. This CDR3 comprises 15 residues. From germline, CDR1 is SQVTM and CDR2 ANQGSEA. The CDR3 sequence is CSVPWGRRGNTEAFF. CDR3 DNA: TGCAGCGTTCCATGGGGGCGGCGTGGAAACACTGAAGCTTTCTTT.

This clone was detected only a few times. DNA of the CDR3: TGTGCCAGTAGTACGACAGGGTGGGATGGCTACACCTTC. Protein sequence: CASSTTGWDGYTF. J is TRBJ1-2 and V is TRBV19; 7 bases are a match to TRBD1. The length of the CDR3 is 13 residues. The germline V gene encodes CDR1 LNHDA and CDR2 SQIVND (reference sequence). V shed 4 bases and J 6 bases; nucleotides not matched to a gene: 5.

The chain employs TRBV6-5 and TRBJ1-2; 7 bases align to TRBD1. The CDR3 length is 13 residues. In germline, CDR1 is MNHEY, CDR2 SVGAGI. V was pared by 2 bases and J by 5 bases, with 2 bases of the junction left unmatched. The CDR3 sequence is CASSYRGPYGYTF. CDR3 in DNA: TGTGCCAGCAGTTACAGGGGGCCGTATGGCTACACCTTC.

Only one count was recorded for this clone. The CDR3 coding sequence is TGTGCCAGCAGTTACTCGGGGTTGAACACTGAAGCTTTCTTT. It is translated as CASSYSGLNTEAFF. V and J are TRBV6-2 or TRBV6-3 and TRBJ1-1, with D hard to call. Germline lookup yields CDR1 MNHEY and CDR2 SVGEGT. The V end was cut by 0 bases, the J end by 0 bases, with 5 bases between. CDR3 length: 14 amino acids.

V gene TRBV11-2 combines with J gene TRBJ1-3; TRBD1 matches 10 bases. V dropped 5 bases and J dropped 1; count of bases not matched to a gene: 14. The CDR3 is 19 residues long. The germline CDR1 and CDR2 sequences are SGHAT and FQNNGV. The CDR3 DNA follows: TGTGCCAGCAGCCCTGTACCGGGACAGGGGATTCAATCTGGAAACACCATATATTTT. Protein product: CASSPVPGQGIQSGNTIYF.

In its sample, this clone was seen a few times. The rearrangement links TRBV10-3 to TRBJ2-1; 9 bases agree with TRBD2. Germline V CDR1 and CDR2: ENHRY, SYGVKD. Unmatched junction bases numbered 6, after V lost 0 bases and J lost 0 bases. CDR3 length equals 18 residues. The CDR3 spells CAISESSSGASSYNEQFF. CDR3 sequence (DNA): TGTGCCATCAGTGAGTCGTCTAGCGGGGCTAGCTCCTACAATGAGCAGTTCTTC.

The V gene is TRBV3-1 (or the pseudogene TRBV3-2), the J gene TRBJ2-1; 9 bases align to TRBD2. Trimming took 0 bases from V and 13 from J; bases not matched to a gene: 10. The CDR3 totals 15 residues. Germline assignment: CDR1 LGHDT and CDR2 YNNKEL (reference sequence). CDR3 coding DNA: TGTGCCAGCAGCCAAGATATCACCCCGGGACTAGCTCAGTTCTTC. Protein sequence: CASSQDITPGLAQFF.

J is TRBJ1-3 and V is TRBV2; tentative D call: TRBD1 (5 bases). CDR3 length: 13 residues. Germline CDR1 and CDR2: SNHLY and FYNNEI. V gave up 4 bases and J gave up 4 bases, with 8 bases separating them. In DNA form, the CDR3 reads TGTGCCAGCAGTGGGGGCTTGGGAAACACCATATATTTT. It codes for CASSGGLGNTIYF.

This clone appeared a single time. The chain combines TRBV15 with TRBJ2-2; no firm D call. This CDR3 has 14 amino acids. V was clipped by 7 bases and J by 1 base, with 10 bases between them. CDR1 LNHNV and CDR2 YYDKDF come from the germline V gene (reference sequence). DNA of the CDR3: TGTGCCACCACCCCTGTGGAGAACACCGGGGAGCTGTTTTTT. Amino acids: CATTPVENTGELFF.

This chain joins TRBV28 and TRBJ2-3; perhaps TRBD2 as D (5 bases). Germline V gene lookup returns CDR1 MDHEN and CDR2 SYDVKM. The CDR3 runs to 12 residues. V was trimmed by 6 bases and J by 12 bases, leaving 16 bases between them. The CDR3 DNA is TGTGCCAGCAGCTTTGGAAGCGGATTCCAGTATTTT. Residues: CASSFGSGFQYF.

This sequence joins TRBV9 and TRBJ2-1, with D possibly being TRBD1 (5 bases). Trimming removed 2 bases from V and 8 bases from J, with 14 bases in between. Germline loops: CDR1 SGDLS, CDR2 YYNGEE. There are 14 residues in the CDR3. CDR3 amino acids: CASSVETGVDEQFF. The CDR3 nucleotides read TGTGCCAGCAGCGTCGAAACAGGTGTGGATGAGCAGTTCTTC.